The 25 T cell receptor beta chains below were found in one sample sequenced in a study of vaccination effects on CD4 cells after COVID-19. No antigen has been identified for these receptors. Following 10 days of culture, CD4+ T cells were isolated. Each participant was administered two doses of either the BNT162b2 or the mRNA-1273 vaccine. The data were produced by immunoSEQ multiplex PCR, yet TCRdb's version contains in-frame clones alone and is incomplete. The table has around 69,000 clones, around 80% seen once; the top ten hold roughly 2.2%. The sequenced sample was CD4+ T cells from PBMCs cultured without peptide, obtained after COVID-19 vaccination. Receptor source: a human donor who received a COVID-19 vaccine.

The chain links TRBV7-9 to TRBJ2-5; a weak D match, TRBD2 (6 bases). Trimming took 3 bases from V and 1 from J, leaving 12 bases between them. The germline V gene encodes CDR1 SEHNR and CDR2 FQNEAQ (reference sequence). The CDR3 has 15 amino acids. The CDR3 DNA follows: TGTGCCAGCAGCTTCTCCGGGGGACCCCAAGAGACCCAGTACTTC. It specifies CASSFSGGPQETQYF.

The CDR3 loop reads CASSSGVGGGSYEQYV. DNA for the CDR3: TGTGCCAGCTCCTCCGGGGTGGGCGGCGGCTCCTACGAGCAGTACGTC. This chain connects TRBV18 to TRBJ2-7; weak D call: TRBD2 (5 bases). The CDR3 extends over 16 amino acids. The V end was cut by 6 bases, the J end by 0 bases, with 18 bases between. CDR1 and CDR2 from the germline V gene are KGHSH and LQKENI.

This sequence joins TRBV18 and TRBJ2-1, with a weak D call TRBD1 (6 bases). The germline V and J ends were trimmed by 3 bases and 10 bases, with 10 bases remaining between them. The CDR3 has 12 residues. CDR1 KGHSH and CDR2 LQKENI come from the germline V gene. CDR3 protein: CASSPRGGEQFF. In DNA, the CDR3 is TGTGCCAGCTCACCCCGAGGGGGAGAGCAGTTCTTC.

The chain carries TRBV5-1 and TRBJ2-1; D is unresolved. V was cut by 3 bases and J by 8 bases, with 12 bases left in between. Germline V gene data show CDR1 as SGHRS and CDR2 as YFSETQ. The CDR3 has 13 amino acids. The CDR3, as DNA: TGCGCCAGCAGCTGGGGATCGGTCGATGAGCAGTTCTTC. This sequence encodes CASSWGSVDEQFF. Full variable domain (outside the CDR3, taken from reference TRBV5-1 and TRBJ2-1): KAGVTQTPRYLIKTRGQQVTLSCSPISGHRSVSWYQQTPGQGLQFLFEYFSETQRNKGNFPGRFSGRQFSNSRSEMNVSTLELGDSALYLCASSWGSVDEQFFGPGTRLTVL.

This clone has just one count. The chain combines TRBV18 with TRBJ2-6; D is unclear. CDR1 KGHSH and CDR2 LQKENI come from the germline V gene. The CDR3 runs to 15 residues. Trimming removed 5 bases at V and 0 bases at J, with 8 bases between. CDR3 loop: CASSSGRSGANVLTF. CDR3 DNA sequence: TGTGCCAGCTCATCTGGTCGCTCTGGGGCCAACGTCCTGACTTTC.

J is TRBJ1-2 and V is TRBV5-4; no firm D call. The germline V gene has CDR1 SGHNT and CDR2 YYREEE (reference sequence). The CDR3 extends over 13 amino acids. Trimming stripped 0 bases from V and 4 bases from J, with 7 bases between. The DNA for the CDR3 is TGTGCCAGCAGCTTGGAGGCCGGCTATGGCTACACCTTC. Its translation: CASSLEAGYGYTF.

The sample holds a few counts of this clone. The chain uses TRBV2 and TRBJ2-7, with 11 bases aligning to TRBD1. Germline loops: CDR1 SNHLY, CDR2 FYNNEI. Trimming took 10 bases from V and 2 from J; bases not matched to a gene: 7. The CDR3 has 14 residues. The CDR3: CAIMGDRGTYEQYV. CDR3 bases: TGTGCCATCATGGGGGACAGGGGGACCTACGAGCAGTACGTC.

This clone was counted between two and nine times. Written as DNA, the CDR3 is TGTGCCAGCAGCTTCGGGGGGACCACTTCCGGGGAGCTGTTTTTT. Its protein is CASSFGGTTSGELFF. This chain joins TRBV13 and TRBJ2-2, with 7 bases that match TRBD2. Germline V gene data show CDR1 as PRHDT and CDR2 as FYEKMQ (reference sequence). Losses at the gene ends were 3 bases for V and 6 bases for J; bases not matched to a gene: 7. This CDR3 is built from 15 residues. Together with reference TRBV13 and TRBJ2-2, the CDR3 gives the full variable domain: AAGVIQSPRHLIKEKRETATLKCYPIPRHDTVYWYQQGPGQDPQFLISFYEKMQSDKGSIPDRFSAQQFSDYHSELNMSSLELGDSALYFCASSFGGTTSGELFFGEGSRLTVL.

The gene calls are TRBV7-2 and TRBJ1-2, with a tentative D call TRBD1 (6 bases). Looked up from germline, CDR1 is SGHTA and CDR2 is FQGNSA. The CDR3 contains 12 residues. Trimming removed 10 bases from V and 7 bases from J, with 16 bases in between. The CDR3 DNA sequence: TGTGCCATCCTGAGGGGGGGAAGTGGCTACACCTTC. Its translation: CAILRGGSGYTF.

This clone was seen once. The chain combines TRBV5-1 with TRBJ1-1, with 7 positions matching TRBD1. The germline CDR1 and CDR2 sequences are SGHRS and YFSETQ. The trim removed 3 bases at V and 3 bases at J, leaving 5 bases unmatched. This CDR3 spans 14 amino acids. The CDR3 DNA reads TGCGCCAGCAGCTCCACCGGGACAGACACTGAAGCTTTCTTT. Its protein is CASSSTGTDTEAFF.

The V call is TRBV11-2, the J call TRBJ1-1; maybe TRBD1 (5 bases). Germline loops: CDR1 SGHAT, CDR2 FQNNGV. Trimming cost V 4 bases and J 6 bases, with 24 bases left between them. This CDR3 has 17 amino acids. The CDR3 reads CASSSFPRGGLRAEAFF. The CDR3 bases are TGTGCCAGCAGCTCTTTTCCCCGGGGGGGTCTGAGGGCTGAAGCTTTCTTT.

The genes are TRBV10-3 and TRBJ2-7; 7 nucleotides agree with TRBD1. This CDR3 spans 12 amino acids. Germline CDR1 is ENHRY and CDR2 is SYGVKD. Trimming removed 10 bases from V and 2 bases from J; junction bases left unmatched: 5. This chain's CDR3 is CATRDRAYEQYV. The CDR3, as DNA: TGTGCCACCCGGGACAGAGCCTACGAGCAGTACGTC.

The chain links TRBV24-1 to TRBJ1-4, with no clear D. This CDR3 spans 16 amino acids. Germline V lookup: CDR1 KGHDR, CDR2 SFDVKD. V was trimmed by 9 bases and J by 0 bases, leaving 16 bases between them. The CDR3 nucleotides are TGTGCCACCGAGTGCCCCTCCATAGCAACTAATGAAAAACTGTTTTTT. Translated, it gives CATECPSIATNEKLFF.

This rearrangement joins TRBV2 to TRBJ1-5; D perhaps matches TRBD1 (6 bases). Trimming removed 6 bases from V and 1 base from J, with 13 bases in between. Germline-derived CDR1 and CDR2 are SNHLY and FYNNEI. The CDR3 is made up of 15 amino acids. The chain's CDR3 is CASSKQGYSNQPQHF. The DNA of the CDR3 is TGTGCCAGCAGCAAACAGGGATACAGCAATCAGCCCCAGCATTTT.

The V call is TRBV29-1, the J call TRBJ1-4; 7 bases match TRBD1. The CDR3 covers 10 residues. Per germline, CDR1 SQVTM and CDR2 ANQGSEA. The V and J ends lost 6 bases and 11 bases, in that order; junction bases with no gene match: 3. The CDR3, as DNA: TGCAGCGTGCTGGACAGGAAACTGTTTTTT. It specifies CSVLDRKLFF.

This clone was seen a few times. The V call is TRBV12-3 or TRBV12-4, the J call TRBJ1-2; TRBD1 might be the D (6 bases). The CDR3 is 12 residues long. The V end lost 5 bases, the J end lost 8 bases, and 12 bases lay between the germline ends. The CDR3 region is CASSAQGGGYTF. The CDR3 nucleotides are TGTGCCAGCAGTGCACAGGGAGGGGGCTACACCTTC.

The CDR3 here is CASSLDGGITGELFF. As DNA, the CDR3 is TGTGCCAGCAGCTTAGACGGGGGGATAACCGGGGAGCTGTTTTTT. The chain uses TRBV7-3 and TRBJ2-2, with TRBD2 identical over 7 bases. This CDR3 spans 15 amino acids. V shed 2 bases and J 5 bases; nucleotides not matched to a gene: 5. Germline V lookup: CDR1 SGHTA, CDR2 FQGTGA.

The chain employs TRBV6-5 and TRBJ2-1; possibly TRBD1 for D (5 bases). The CDR3 totals 14 residues. The germline V gene has CDR1 MNHEY and CDR2 SVGAGI. V was clipped by 6 bases and J by 6 bases, with 15 bases between them. The CDR3 region is CASRAERGRNEQFF. Here the CDR3 DNA reads TGTGCCAGCAGGGCCGAAAGGGGCCGCAATGAGCAGTTCTTC.

The genes are TRBV7-3 and TRBJ2-3; D ambiguous. Trimming pared 5 bases from V and 4 bases from J, leaving 10 bases between. Per germline, CDR1 SGHTA and CDR2 FQGTGA. The CDR3 has 13 residues. This CDR3 is CASSRSPPDTQYF. The CDR3 region has the DNA TGTGCCAGCAGCCGCAGCCCCCCAGATACGCAGTATTTT.

V usage is TRBV18 and J usage is TRBJ1-2; tentatively, D is TRBD1 (5 bases). Deletions cut 4 bases from V and 8 bases from J, with 11 bases between. This CDR3 spans 12 amino acids. Germline CDR1 is KGHSH and CDR2 is LQKENI. The CDR3 is CASSRGFFGYTF. The CDR3 region has the DNA TGTGCCAGCTCACGGGGGTTCTTCGGCTACACCTTC.

The chain is built from TRBV19 and TRBJ2-5, with 11 bases matching TRBD1. V gave up 6 bases and J gave up 3 bases; unmatched junction bases: 3. CDR3 size: 14 residues. Germline values: CDR1 LNHDA, CDR2 SQIVND (reference sequence). CDR3 DNA sequence: TGTGCCAGTAGGGACAGGGGGCGGGAAGAGACCCAGTACTTC. Amino acids: CASRDRGREETQYF.

This clone was seen a single time. This chain connects TRBV7-6 to TRBJ1-3; D call uncertain. Germline CDR1 SGHVS, CDR2 FNYEAQ. The CDR3 consists of 14 residues. Trimming stripped 5 bases from V and 0 bases from J, with 8 bases between. The CDR3 coding sequence is TGTGCCAGCAGCACCGACGGCTCTGGAAACACCATATATTTT. It encodes CASSTDGSGNTIYF.

This chain links TRBV11-3 with TRBJ1-1, with unresolved D. The CDR3 extends over 13 amino acids. Germline-derived CDR1 and CDR2 are SGHNT and YENEEA. Trimming took 1 base from V and 1 from J, leaving 4 bases between them. CDR3 in DNA: TGTGCCAGCAGCTTAGGGGGGAACACTGAAGCTTTCTTT. This codes for CASSLGGNTEAFF.

J is TRBJ1-1 and V is TRBV12-5; D perhaps matches TRBD1 (5 bases). CDR3 size: 15 residues. The germline CDR1 and CDR2 sequences are LGHNT and FRNRAP. V gave up 10 bases and J gave up 2 bases, with 20 bases separating them. The CDR3 DNA is TGTGCTACCCAATCCTTGGGCAGGACAAACACTGAAGCTTTCTTT. Residues: CATQSLGRTNTEAFF. Supplemented by reference TRBV12-5 and TRBJ1-1, the full variable domain reads DARVTQTPRHKVTEMGQEVTMRCQPILGHNTVFWYRQTMMQGLELLAYFRNRAPLDDSGMPKDRFSAEMPDATLATLKIQPSEPRDSAVYFCATQSLGRTNTEAFFGQGTRLTVV.

This chain links TRBV19 with TRBJ1-5; maybe TRBD1 (6 bases). Per germline, CDR1 LNHDA and CDR2 SQIVND (reference sequence). Trimming took off 4 bases at V and 7 bases at J, with 14 bases between the two ends. The CDR3 has 14 amino acids. CDR3 protein: CASSTRGAQQPQHF. The CDR3 DNA reads as TGTGCCAGTAGTACGAGGGGGGCTCAGCAGCCCCAGCATTTT.